This TCR beta chain originates from a study of T cell repertoires in cytomegalovirus infection. As concerns this clonotype: The target antigen is unknown.

V lost 10 bases and J 3 bases, leaving 9 bases between the germline ends. This CDR3 comprises 12 residues. TCRdb ran MiXCR on the reads and lists one entry per CDR3 protein. This table has hundreds of thousands of distinct CDR3 sequences, about 30% appearing once. This specimen consisted of cultured PBMCs, obtained from culture after CMV antigen stimulation. The gene calls are TRBV12-3 or TRBV12-4 and TRBJ2-2, with D unclear. The sequence was collected from a human donor in good health (CMV status not recorded). Some clones in this sample may be carry-over from other donors' samples. The CDR3 loop is CATRFDTGELFF. The CDR3 DNA is TGTGCCACCCGATTTGACACCGGGGAGCTGTTTTTT.